Shown below are 9 T cell receptor beta chains from a single sample sequenced in a study of cytomegalovirus exposure and HLA in healthy donors. The primer mix had 60 Vbeta and 13 Jbeta primers. The table came from immunoSEQ multiplex PCR; TCRdb's copy has only in-frame clones and leaves some out. This table holds 250,000 to 300,000 clones, 84% found once. Input material: PBMCs. The receptor source for this set is a woman aged 40-49 years in good health and CMV-seropositive.

This chain uses TRBV6-1 with TRBJ2-3; tentatively, D is TRBD2 (6 bases). The germline V and J ends were trimmed by 4 bases and 5 bases, with 13 bases remaining between them. The CDR3 loop spans 14 amino acids. CDR1 is MNHNS and CDR2 is SASEGT in the germline V gene. The CDR3 coding sequence is TGTGCCAGCAGTGCGACGGGAGTTCAAGATACGCAGTATTTT. Translating it yields CASSATGVQDTQYF.

The V and J genes are TRBV10-3 and TRBJ1-1; 7 bases fit TRBD1. Germline V gene data show CDR1 as ENHRY and CDR2 as SYGVKD. The V and J ends lost 4 bases and 12 bases, in that order; junction bases with no gene match: 8. The CDR3 runs 12 residues. This CDR3 reads CAISGQGTVPFF. The CDR3 coding sequence is TGTGCCATCAGTGGACAGGGCACAGTCCCTTTCTTT.

The chain couples TRBV5-5 to TRBJ1-6; no clear D gene. The V gene lost 1 base and the J gene lost 10 bases, with 15 bases spanning the gap. The CDR3 runs to 15 residues. Germline CDR1 SGHKS, CDR2 YYEKEE (reference sequence). The CDR3 nucleotides read TGTGCCAGCAGCTTGTTTGAGACGGGGTACTCACCCCTCCACTTT. This codes for CASSLFETGYSPLHF.

The chain joins TRBV7-2 to TRBJ1-5, with D hard to call. Germline V CDR1 and CDR2: SGHTA, FQGNSA. This CDR3 is built from 12 residues. The ends were cut back, 1 base at V and 7 bases at J, with 5 bases in the middle. CDR3 amino acids: CASSLERQPQHF. CDR3 coding DNA: TGTGCCAGCAGCTTAGAACGGCAGCCCCAGCATTTT.

The V and J genes are TRBV2 and TRBJ1-2; TRBD1 is a possible D gene (5 bases). The CDR3 has 15 residues. The germline CDR1 and CDR2 sequences are SNHLY and FYNNEI. V was cut by 4 bases and J by 5 bases, with 17 bases left in between. DNA of the CDR3: TGTGCCAGCAGTGTTATGCAGGGAGGGATTTATGGCTACACCTTC. As protein: CASSVMQGGIYGYTF.

The chain joins TRBV15 to TRBJ2-5; D gene unclear. CDR3 length equals 14 residues. Trimming removed 3 bases from V and 2 bases from J, with 10 bases in between. Germline V gene data show CDR1 as LNHNV and CDR2 as YYDKDF (reference sequence). CDR3 sequence: CATSRDDSQETQYF. The CDR3 region has the DNA TGTGCCACCAGCAGGGATGACTCGCAAGAGACCCAGTACTTC.

The chain employs TRBV30 and TRBJ2-7, with D possibly being TRBD1 (5 bases). The CDR3 spans 11 residues. Germline-derived CDR1 and CDR2 are GTSNPN and SVGIG (reference sequence). The V end was cut by 0 bases, the J end by 8 bases, with 8 bases between. The CDR3 nucleotides read TGTGCCTGGAGTGTAGGGGTTCAGCAGTACTTC. Its translation is CAWSVGVQQYF.

This chain links TRBV14 with TRBJ2-7, with D uncertain. Germline-derived CDR1 and CDR2 are SGHDN and FVKESK. CDR3 length: 12 amino acids. V was pared by 1 base and J by 6 bases, with 7 bases between. Here the CDR3 DNA reads TGTGCCAGCAGCCAAGTGGCGGCCGAGCAGTACTTC. This encodes CASSQVAAEQYF.

CDR3 amino acids: CSVTHLDTQYF. As DNA, the CDR3 is TGCAGCGTTACCCACTTGGATACGCAGTATTTT. V and J are TRBV29-1 and TRBJ2-3; D not resolved. Germline CDR1 SQVTM, CDR2 ANQGSEA. Trimming shortened V by 5 bases and J by 6 bases, and 9 bases separated the two germline ends. The CDR3 extends over 11 amino acids.